This T cell receptor (beta chain) was identified during a study of identical twins. V shed 5 bases, J shed 9 bases, and the junction held 23 bases outside the gene matches. The germline V gene has CDR1 SNHLY and CDR2 FYNNEI. This CDR3 region has 19 residues. The cDNA had a unique molecular identifier and a template-switch universal primer site. MiXCR, run by TCRdb on the 5' RACE reads, gives a single entry per CDR3 protein. The sample carries roughly 1,500,000 distinct CDR3 sequences, under 35% recorded once. The clonotype comes from a newborn girl in good health. The V gene is TRBV2, the J gene TRBJ2-3, with TRBD2 matching over 10 bases. The sample consisted of cord blood. The CDR3 bases are TGTGCCAGCAGTTACCCTACTACAAAAAGCGGGAGGGTAATTCGGACGCAGTATTTT. Translated: CASSYPTTKSGRVIRTQYF.